Following are 32 T cell receptor beta chains from one sample sequenced in a study of neurological immune-mediated disorders (dated by TCRdb to between 2017 and 2020). The library relied on 5' RACE. Sequencing relied on an Illumina HiSeq 2500. In TCRdb, the public reads were trimmed at Q25 with fastp and aligned with MiXCR, with productive beta chains retained. Each entry is one CDR3 protein sequence, shown with its most common DNA and genes. The sample has 130,000 or so distinct CDR3 sequences on record, around 3% of them singletons. 1% to 1.5% of the sample is taken by the ten largest. The material sequenced was PBMCs. These receptors all come from a woman under 40 with multiple sclerosis.

The table lists this clonotype with many counts. This chain connects TRBV2 to TRBJ2-4; D might be TRBD2 (6 bases). Germline CDR1 is SNHLY and CDR2 is FYNNEI. Trimming shortened V by 4 bases and J by 1 base, and 11 bases separated the two germline ends. The CDR3 totals 15 residues. The CDR3 is CASSGRAGAKNIQYF. As DNA, the CDR3 is TGTGCCAGCAGTGGGAGGGCGGGTGCCAAAAACATTCAGTACTTC.

The sample holds a few counts of this clonotype. The chain carries TRBV4-1 and TRBJ1-6; D possibly corresponds to TRBD1 (5 bases). V was cut by 1 base and J by 7 bases, with 11 bases left in between. The CDR3 contains 15 residues. Germline CDR1 is MGHRA and CDR2 is YSYEKL. This CDR3 reads CASSQAGTGNSPLHF. The CDR3, as DNA: TGCGCCAGCAGCCAAGCGGGGACGGGAAATTCACCCCTCCACTTT.

In its sample, this clonotype was seen many times. The chain links TRBV6-5 to TRBJ2-3, with 11 bases aligning to TRBD2. From germline, CDR1 is MNHEY and CDR2 SVGAGI. The CDR3 loop spans 14 amino acids. Germline trimming cut 5 bases from V and 5 bases from J; bases unmatched to any gene: 3. The CDR3 coding sequence is TGTGCCAGCAGTCCCGGACTAGCGGGAGATACGCAGTATTTT. Its translation: CASSPGLAGDTQYF.

Comment on this clonotype: A single base separates this from a much larger clone, so it may be a read error. Likely a read error: the CDR3 ends without its conserved phenylalanine or tryptophan. The V gene is TRBV20-1, the J gene TRBJ1-4; D is possibly TRBD1 (6 bases). There are 15 residues in the CDR3. The V gene's germline CDR1 is DFQATT and CDR2 SNEGSKA (reference sequence). V was clipped by 0 bases and J by 5 bases, with 13 bases between them. CDR3 DNA: TGCAGTGCTAGAGATCGCGGCAGGGGAAATGAAAAACTGTTTTGT. Its translation is CSARDRGRGNEKLFC.

This clonotype was seen many times. The chain uses TRBV3-1 and TRBJ2-4; maybe TRBD1 (6 bases). Germline V lookup: CDR1 LGHDT, CDR2 YNNKEL (reference sequence). With 3 bases removed from V and 5 bases from J, the gap between germline ends came to 8 bases. The length of the CDR3 is 13 residues. The CDR3 DNA reads as TGTGCCAGCAGCCACAGGGGAGAAAACATTCAGTACTTC. Protein: CASSHRGENIQYF.

This clonotype was counted only a few times. Its ends do not fully match the called genes, so a read error is possible. The rearrangement uses TRBV10-3 and TRBJ2-7; weak D call: TRBD1 (5 bases). This CDR3 contains 13 residues. The germline V gene encodes CDR1 ENHRY and CDR2 SYGVKD. The CDR3 loop is CAITLGLNYGQYF. In DNA, the CDR3 is TGTGCCATCACCCTGGGGCTGAACTACGGGCAGTACTTC.

The table lists this clonotype with many counts. This chain connects TRBV18 to TRBJ1-1, with D unclear. The CDR3 loop spans 17 amino acids. V was cut by 6 bases and J by 0 bases, with 20 bases left in between. The germline V gene encodes CDR1 KGHSH and CDR2 LQKENI. CDR3 loop: CASSEESDPTLNTEAFF. In nucleotides, the CDR3 is TGTGCCAGCTCGGAAGAATCGGACCCAACCCTGAACACTGAAGCTTTCTTT.

This clonotype was seen repeatedly, ten times or more. V and J are TRBV7-2 and TRBJ2-7; perhaps TRBD2 as D (5 bases). Trimming cost V 5 bases and J 0 bases, with 14 bases left between them. This CDR3 region has 15 residues. CDR1 and CDR2 from the germline V gene are SGHTA and FQGNSA. As DNA, the CDR3 is TGTGCCAGCAGCGTCGTCCGGAGGAGCTCCTACGAGCAGTACTTC. Protein product: CASSVVRRSSYEQYF.

The sample holds many counts of this clonotype. V usage is TRBV12-3 or TRBV12-4 and J usage is TRBJ1-3; D ambiguous. The CDR3 covers 13 residues. V gave up 0 bases and J gave up 4 bases, with 4 bases separating them. CDR3 loop: CASSLAPGNTIYF. CDR3 DNA sequence: TGTGCCAGCAGTTTAGCGCCCGGAAACACCATATATTTT.

This clonotype appeared many times. The gene calls are TRBV5-1 and TRBJ2-2; TRBD1 aligns across 10 bases. CDR3 size: 17 residues. Germline V gene data show CDR1 as SGHRS and CDR2 as YFSETQ. Unmatched junction bases numbered 10, after V lost 1 base and J lost 7 bases. This chain's CDR3 is CASSLPWDRGQGGELFF. The CDR3 nucleotides are TGCGCCAGCAGCTTGCCTTGGGACAGGGGACAGGGCGGGGAGCTGTTTTTT.

On this clonotype: A much larger clone differs from this one at a single base, so this may be a read error. V gene TRBV9 combines with J gene TRBJ2-1; tentative D call: TRBD2 (6 bases). Germline assignment: CDR1 SGDLS and CDR2 YYNGEE. The CDR3 runs 12 residues. The CDR3 coding sequence is TGTGACAGCAGCGTAGTGGAGGGTGAGCAGTTCTTC. Protein product: CDSSVVEGEQFF.

This clonotype was observed at least ten times. The rearrangement uses TRBV5-1 and TRBJ2-1; 8 nucleotides match TRBD2. This CDR3 contains 19 residues. The ends lost 0 bases at V and 0 bases at J; junction bases unmatched: 11. Per germline, CDR1 SGHRS and CDR2 YFSETQ. CDR3 sequence reads: CASSLAVPGGSVSYNEQFF. DNA for the CDR3: TGCGCCAGCAGCTTGGCTGTTCCGGGAGGGTCCGTCTCCTACAATGAGCAGTTCTTC.

Ten or more counts support this clonotype. The V call is TRBV19, the J call TRBJ2-2; 7 positions match TRBD2. Germline V CDR1 and CDR2: LNHDA, SQIVND (reference sequence). The length of the CDR3 is 16 residues. The junction had 10 bases not matched to a gene; V was cut back by 7 bases and J by 2 bases. The CDR3 DNA follows: TGTGCCAGTACCAGGCTAGAGGGACTAAACACCGGGGAGCTGTTTTTT. It codes for CASTRLEGLNTGELFF. The full variable domain, with the rest looked up from reference TRBV19 and TRBJ2-2, is DGGITQSPKYLFRKEGQNVTLSCEQNLNHDAMYWYRQDPGQGLRLIYYSQIVNDFQKGDIAEGYSVSREKKESFPLTVTSAQKNPTAFYLCASTRLEGLNTGELFFGEGSRLTVL.

At least ten counts were recorded for this clonotype. The chain employs TRBV7-9 and TRBJ2-5; D possibly corresponds to TRBD2 (5 bases). CDR1 and CDR2 (germline): SEHNR, FQNEAQ (reference sequence). The CDR3 runs to 14 residues. Trimming took 10 bases from V and 5 from J, leaving 20 bases between them. The CDR3, as DNA: TGTGCCACCGCACCCCGGGGTCCTGGTGAGACCCAGTACTTC. This gives the protein CATAPRGPGETQYF.

This clonotype came up many times. In DNA form, the CDR3 reads TGTGCCAGCAGTTACCGCGGGACCGGCCAAAATCAGCCCCAGCATTTT. Amino acids: CASSYRGTGQNQPQHF. The rearrangement links TRBV6-2 or TRBV6-3 to TRBJ1-5; weak D call: TRBD1 (5 bases). CDR3 length equals 16 residues. Per germline, CDR1 MNHEY and CDR2 SVGEGT. V was trimmed by 2 bases and J by 4 bases, leaving 15 bases between them.

This clonotype has a count of ten or more. The V call is TRBV20-1, the J call TRBJ2-7; 12 bases match TRBD1. V gave up 1 base and J gave up 7 bases; unmatched junction bases: 5. CDR1 and CDR2 (germline): DFQATT, SNEGSKA (reference sequence). The CDR3 spans 14 residues. Written as DNA, the CDR3 is TGCAGTGCTAGAGTCCGGGACAGGGGGCGTGAGCAGTACTTC. This translates into CSARVRDRGREQYF.

The genes are TRBV20-1 and TRBJ1-5; D is ambiguous. The CDR3 contains 13 residues. Germline assignment: CDR1 DFQATT and CDR2 SNEGSKA (reference sequence). V lost 0 bases to trimming and J lost 8 bases, with 11 bases between them. DNA for the CDR3: TGCAGTGCTAGAGATTCGTGGTGGGAGCCCCAGCATTTT. Translation gives CSARDSWWEPQHF.

This clonotype was counted at least ten times. The J gene is TRBJ2-7, the V gene TRBV5-5; 7 bases fit TRBD1. The junction had 4 bases not matched to a gene; V was cut back by 0 bases and J by 1 base. Germline V gene sequence: CDR1 SGHKS, CDR2 YYEKEE (reference sequence). CDR3 length: 15 residues. In nucleotides, the CDR3 is TGTGCCAGCAGCTTGGGGGGACAGAATTCCTACGAGCAGTACTTC. Its protein is CASSLGGQNSYEQYF.

This clonotype was seen at least ten times. This rearrangement joins TRBV20-1 to TRBJ2-3, with D maybe TRBD2 (6 bases). V was clipped by 3 bases and J by 0 bases, with 13 bases between them. The germline V gene encodes CDR1 DFQATT and CDR2 SNEGSKA (reference sequence). This CDR3 contains 15 residues. The CDR3 reads CSASPRAGSTDTQYF. In DNA, the CDR3 is TGCAGTGCTAGCCCCCGTGCGGGAAGCACAGATACGCAGTATTTT.

This clonotype was counted at least ten times. The gene calls are TRBV4-3 and TRBJ2-5; unclear D gene. The CDR3 has 13 residues. V lost 1 base and J 4 bases, leaving 7 bases between the germline ends. The germline gives CDR1 LGHNA, CDR2 YSLEER. The CDR3 region is CASSQGRLETQYF. The CDR3 bases are TGCGCCAGCAGCCAAGGAAGGTTAGAGACCCAGTACTTC.

This clonotype was observed at least ten times. V and J are TRBV5-6 and TRBJ2-1; D ambiguous. CDR3 length equals 13 residues. Germline-derived CDR1 and CDR2 are SGHDT and YYEEEE. V dropped 0 bases and J dropped 5 bases, with 6 bases sitting between them. CDR3: CASSLALHNEQFF. The CDR3 region has the DNA TGTGCCAGCAGCTTGGCTCTCCACAATGAGCAGTTCTTC.

In this sample, this clonotype turned up many times. The genes are TRBV20-1 and TRBJ1-3; 10 bases align to TRBD1. The V segment lost 3 bases and the J segment 3 bases; nucleotides outside the gene matches: 8. The CDR3 sequence is 16 residues long. CDR1 and CDR2 (germline): DFQATT, SNEGSKA (reference sequence). The CDR3 here is CSASRQGAAIGNTIYF. The CDR3 coding sequence is TGCAGTGCTAGTAGACAGGGGGCGGCTATTGGAAACACCATATATTTT.

Many counts were recorded for this clonotype. The chain carries TRBV4-3 and TRBJ1-1; no reliable D call. V lost 1 base and J lost 4, with 16 bases in between. The CDR3 covers 16 residues. Per germline, CDR1 LGHNA and CDR2 YSLEER. The CDR3 is CASSQGYSVLRTEAFF. CDR3 in DNA: TGCGCCAGCAGCCAAGGCTACTCGGTATTGCGCACTGAAGCTTTCTTT.

This clonotype was detected ten times or more. The chain is built from TRBV2 and TRBJ1-5; TRBD1 matches 8 bases. The germline CDR1 and CDR2 sequences are SNHLY and FYNNEI. The CDR3 runs 15 residues. Trimming removed 1 base from V and 5 bases from J; junction bases left unmatched: 4. The CDR3: CASSEERTGYQPQHF. For the CDR3, the DNA is TGTGCCAGCAGTGAAGAACGGACAGGGTATCAGCCCCAGCATTTT.

This clonotype was observed many times. The gene calls are TRBV20-1 and TRBJ1-2, with a possible D match to TRBD1 (5 bases). CDR1 DFQATT and CDR2 SNEGSKA come from the germline V gene (reference sequence). V shed 3 bases and J shed 8 bases, with 13 bases lying between them. The CDR3 contains 12 residues. In nucleotides, the CDR3 is TGCAGTGCTAGGGGGGAAGGAGGGGGCTACACCTTC. Translated: CSARGEGGGYTF.

This clonotype was detected ten times or more. The chain couples TRBV9 to TRBJ1-1; TRBD1 is a possible D gene (5 bases). Germline V gene lookup returns CDR1 SGDLS and CDR2 YYNGEE. This CDR3 is 14 amino acids long. Trimming removed 1 base at V and 5 bases at J, with 12 bases between. The CDR3 sequence is CASSVIGGGTEAFF. CDR3 nucleotides: TGTGCCAGCAGCGTAATCGGGGGGGGGACTGAAGCTTTCTTT. Complete variable domain (other parts from reference TRBV9 and TRBJ1-1): DSGVTQTPKHLITATGQRVTLRCSPRSGDLSVYWYQQSLDQGLQFLIQYYNGEERAKGNILERFSAQQFPDLHSELNLSSLELGDSALYFCASSVIGGGTEAFFGQGTRLTVV.

This clonotype was seen ten or more times. The V call is TRBV20-1, the J call TRBJ1-4; D gene unclear. The CDR3 totals 18 residues. The V and J ends lost 0 bases and 0 bases respectively, with 17 bases between them. CDR1 DFQATT and CDR2 SNEGSKA come from the germline V gene (reference sequence). CDR3 in amino acids: CSARDRAENDATNEKLFF. The CDR3 nucleotides are TGCAGTGCTAGAGATCGGGCGGAGAATGATGCAACTAATGAAAAACTGTTTTTT.

This clonotype was observed many times. At one boundary the junction diverges from the germline segment, which might be a read error. This rearrangement joins TRBV5-1 to TRBJ2-5; D call uncertain. Germline assignment: CDR1 SGHRS and CDR2 YFSETQ. The CDR3 extends over 11 amino acids. The CDR3: CASSLEETQYF. The CDR3, as DNA: TGTGCCAGCAGCTTAGAGGAGACCCAGTACTTC.

There are a few counts of this clonotype. V usage is TRBV7-6 and J usage is TRBJ2-1, with TRBD2 identical over 10 bases. Losses at the gene ends were 5 bases for V and 5 bases for J; bases not matched to a gene: 9. The CDR3 is 16 amino acids. Germline CDR1 SGHVS, CDR2 FNYEAQ. The CDR3: CASSRVASGRDNEQFF. CDR3 DNA sequence: TGTGCCAGCAGCCGAGTGGCTAGCGGGAGAGACAATGAGCAGTTCTTC.

Many counts were recorded for this clonotype. The chain carries TRBV6-2 or TRBV6-3 and TRBJ2-1; 7 nucleotides agree with TRBD2. V was clipped by 0 bases and J by 7 bases; unmatched bases: 6. CDR1 and CDR2 (germline): MNHEY, SVGEGT. The CDR3 runs to 15 residues. Here the CDR3 reads CASSYSALAANEQFF. The CDR3 nucleotides read TGTGCCAGCAGTTACTCGGCGCTAGCGGCAAATGAGCAGTTCTTC.

This clonotype was observed a handful of times. The CDR3 reads CASSPQSWGWSNTGELFF. CDR3 bases: TGCGCCAGCAGCCCCCAGTCCTGGGGATGGTCTAACACCGGGGAGCTGTTTTTT. The chain carries TRBV5-1 and TRBJ2-2, with D unresolved. CDR1 and CDR2 (germline): SGHRS, YFSETQ. This CDR3 is built from 18 residues. Trimming pared 4 bases from V and 2 bases from J, leaving 21 bases between. The full variable domain, completed using reference TRBV5-1 and TRBJ2-2, is KAGVTQTPRYLIKTRGQQVTLSCSPISGHRSVSWYQQTPGQGLQFLFEYFSETQRNKGNFPGRFSGRQFSNSRSEMNVSTLELGDSALYLCASSPQSWGWSNTGELFFGEGSRLTVL.

This clonotype was detected many times. The chain employs TRBV7-2 and TRBJ2-4; TRBD2 agrees at 10 bases. Germline CDR1 reads SGHTA; CDR2 reads FQGNSA. The junction had 4 bases not matched to a gene; V was cut back by 4 bases and J by 1 base. This CDR3 spans 16 amino acids. The CDR3 region is CASSWSGGGAKNIQYF. As DNA, the CDR3 is TGTGCCAGCAGCTGGAGCGGGGGGGGCGCCAAAAACATTCAGTACTTC.